Listed below are T cell receptor beta chains from one sample, sequenced in a study of blood T cell repertoires in COVID-19. Here immunoSEQ multiplex PCR was the method, and the copy in TCRdb shows in-frame clones only, minus some. The data contain some 210,000 clones, roughly 79% of them seen just once; the ten biggest clones take up 8% to 9.5%. Material for sequencing was PBMCs or T cells enriched from blood (not recorded which). The source of these receptors is a woman aged 45-65 years with acute COVID-19. CDR3s leave out the opening cysteine and the closing phenylalanine or tryptophan.

V gene	J gene	CDR3 protein
TRBV14	TRBJ2-7	ASSQTGGGTYEQY
TRBV11-2	TRBJ2-5	ASRSVALTQETQY
TRBV27	TRBJ2-5	ASSLRAGETQY
TRBV12-5	TRBJ1-5	ASGPQTIQH
TRBV4-2	TRBJ2-1	ASSQRTEIYNEQF
TRBV28	TRBJ2-7	ASSSPSGGTTYEQY
TRBV28	TRBJ1-5	ASSLLAGTSSWNQPQH
TRBV7-8	TRBJ1-6	ASSLSYSPLH
TRBV6-5	TRBJ2-1	ASRGTVGPSEQF
TRBV5-1	TRBJ2-3	ASTQSGALDTQY
TRBV18	TRBJ2-2	ASSLNSNTGELF
TRBV25-1	TRBJ1-5	ASSGRGDNQPQH
TRBV19	TRBJ1-5	ASSTWTPNQPQH
TRBV5-4	TRBJ1-2	ASSLKPDRYFSIT
TRBV6-4	TRBJ2-2	ASNPGQGTGELF
TRBV10-3	TRBJ2-2	AIRGTTNTGELF
TRBV11-2	TRBJ2-1	ASSLTGVNEQF
TRBV5-4	TRBJ1-2	ASSSLGQGRDYGYT
TRBV19	TRBJ1-3	ASSPTFSGNTIY
TRBV4-1	TRBJ1-1	ASSQDRDRVVDEAF
TRBV27	TRBJ2-7	ASNQGGREQY
TRBV15	TRBJ1-2	ATSRDLGASGYT
TRBV12-5	TRBJ1-1	ASGEVTGAVTEAF
TRBV15	TRBJ2-2	ATSREGGSLRAGELF